This TCR beta chain was found in a study of T cell responses to AZD1222 COVID-19 vaccine. This CDR3 comprises 15 residues. Between the trimmed V and J ends, which lost 3 bases and 3 bases, there was a span of 14 bases. Germline CDR1 reads SNHLY; CDR2 reads FYNNEI. General study results and limits: Baseline antibody screening turned up just a handful of seropositive AZD1222 recipients. Receipt of two AZD1222 doses was followed by a rise in Spike-specific TCR breadth and depth. Possibly, clonal diversity was underestimated; donors were largely white British and included more females.

Of note for this clone: Its antigen remains unknown.

This table comes from immunoSEQ multiplex PCR, and its TCRdb copy is limited to in-frame clones, with some not included. This table holds about 68,000 clones, approximately 91% found once. The gene calls are TRBV2 and TRBJ2-5, with D perhaps matching TRBD2 (6 bases). The receptor was derived from an adult in good health. Sequencing used peripheral blood, obtained on day 0 of AZD1222 vaccination. CDR3 residues: CASSEAGRGEETQYF. CDR3 nucleotide sequence: TGTGCCAGCAGTGAGGCTGGACGCGGGGAAGAGACCCAGTACTTC.